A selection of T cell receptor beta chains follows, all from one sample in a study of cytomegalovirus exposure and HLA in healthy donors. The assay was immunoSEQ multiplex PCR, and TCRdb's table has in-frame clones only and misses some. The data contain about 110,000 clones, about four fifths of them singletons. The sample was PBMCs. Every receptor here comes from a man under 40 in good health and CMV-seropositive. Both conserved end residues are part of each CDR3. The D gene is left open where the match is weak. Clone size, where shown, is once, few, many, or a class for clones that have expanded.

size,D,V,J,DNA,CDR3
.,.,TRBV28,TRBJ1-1,TGTGCCAGCAGCCCCTTTGATCGCGCGGTGAACACTGAAGCTTTCTTT,CASSPFDRAVNTEAFF
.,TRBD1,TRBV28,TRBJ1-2,TGTGCCAGCAGTTTATGGGGACAGGAAATGTATGGCTACACCTTC,CASSLWGQEMYGYTF
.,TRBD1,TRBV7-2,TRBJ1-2,TGTGCCAGCAGCCTGGGGACAGCGCTACTAACGTACTATGGCTACACCTTC,CASSLGTALLTYYGYTF
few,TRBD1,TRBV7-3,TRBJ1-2,TGTGCCAGCAGCTTAGGCCCAGGGGGATATGGCTACACCTTC,CASSLGPGGYGYTF
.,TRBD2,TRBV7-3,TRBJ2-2,TGTGCCAGCAGCCCCTTGTGGAGCGGGGGGGACGGGGAGCTGTTTTTT,CASSPLWSGGDGELFF
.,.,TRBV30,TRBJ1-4,TGTGCCTGGAGTCCGGGGGGGACGGTAGGGGAAAAACTGTTTTTT,CAWSPGGTVGEKLFF
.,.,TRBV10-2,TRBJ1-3,TGCGCCAGCAGCGCAACGGGCCTGCGGGGCACCATATATTTT,CASSATGLRGTIYF
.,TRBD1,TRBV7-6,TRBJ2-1,TGTGCCAGCAGCTTAGGGGCAGGGGGTATCAATGAGCAGTTCTTC,CASSLGAGGINEQFF
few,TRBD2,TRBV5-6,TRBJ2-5,TGTGCCAGCAGCTCAGGGTTTCGGGGGGAGCAGTACTTC,CASSSGFRGEQYF
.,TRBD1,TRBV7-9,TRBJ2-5,TGTTCCAGCAGCTTTAGACAGGGTCGGGAGACCCAGTACTTC,CSSSFRQGRETQYF
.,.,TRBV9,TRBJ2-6,TGTGCCAGCAGCCCACGCATCACCACAGGGGGGGGTGGGGCCAACGTCCTGACTTTC,CASSPRITTGGGGANVLTF
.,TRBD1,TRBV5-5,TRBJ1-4,TGTGCCAGCAGAGAGGACAGGCCGGGTGAAAAACTGTTTTTT,CASREDRPGEKLFF
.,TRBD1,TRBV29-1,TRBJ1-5,TGCAGCGTGGGGACAGGGGAGGCTCAGCCCCAGCATTTT,CSVGTGEAQPQHF
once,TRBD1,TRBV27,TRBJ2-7,TGTGCCAGCAGTTTAGGGACAGGTATTTACGAGCAGTACTTC,CASSLGTGIYEQYF
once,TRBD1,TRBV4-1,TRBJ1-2,TGCGCCAGCAGCCAAGGAGACAGGGGGCTCTATGGCTACACCTTC,CASSQGDRGLYGYTF
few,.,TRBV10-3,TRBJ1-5,TGTGCCATCAGTGAGTCGTCAGGTAATCAGCCCCAGCATTTT,CAISESSGNQPQHF
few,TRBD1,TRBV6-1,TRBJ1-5,TGTGCCAGCGGACAGGGGGCCCATCAGCCCCAGCATTTT,CASGQGAHQPQHF
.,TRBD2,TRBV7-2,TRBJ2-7,TGTGCCAGCAGCTTAGAGTCTAGCGGGGTGAGCGAGCAGTACTTC,CASSLESSGVSEQYF
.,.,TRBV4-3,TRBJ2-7,TGCGCCAGCAGTCACAGGCAGGGGAGGGAATACGAGCAGTACTTC,CASSHRQGREYEQYF
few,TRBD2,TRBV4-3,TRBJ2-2,TGCGCCAGCAGCCCGACTAGCGGGGGGGCCGGGGAGCTGTTTTTT,CASSPTSGGAGELFF
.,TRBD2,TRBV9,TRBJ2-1,TGTGCCAGCAGCGTAGAAGGACTAGGTGACAATGAGCAGTTCTTC,CASSVEGLGDNEQFF
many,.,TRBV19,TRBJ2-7,TGTGCCAGTAGTATTAGTATCGGTCAGGCCTACGAGCAGTACTTC,CASSISIGQAYEQYF
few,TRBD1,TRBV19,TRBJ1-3,TGTGCCAGTAGTATACAGGGGGCGCCTGCTGGAAACACCATATATTTT,CASSIQGAPAGNTIYF
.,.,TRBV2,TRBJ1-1,TGTGCCAGCAGTACGGGGCTTGGAGGGGTGGACACTGAAGCTTTCTTT,CASSTGLGGVDTEAFF
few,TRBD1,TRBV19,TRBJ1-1,TGTGCCAGTATCCCGGGACAGGGCTTAATGAACACTGAAGCTTTCTTT,CASIPGQGLMNTEAFF
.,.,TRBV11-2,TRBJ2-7,TGTGCCAGCAGCATAGCGGAGGTTACCTATAACCACGAGCAGTACTTC,CASSIAEVTYNHEQYF
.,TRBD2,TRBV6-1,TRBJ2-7,TGTGCCAGCAGTGAAGTACCCACAGTACCGGGACTAGCACGGTACGAGCAGTACTTC,CASSEVPTVPGLARYEQYF
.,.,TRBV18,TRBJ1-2,TGTGCCAGCTCACCAGAAAGATATGACTTCCGCTATGGCTACACCTTC,CASSPERYDFRYGYTF
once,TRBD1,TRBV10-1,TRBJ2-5,TGCGCCACAGGACAGGGGACGACCCAGTACTTC,CATGQGTTQYF
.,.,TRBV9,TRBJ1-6,TGTGCCAGCAGCGTAGGGCCCGACGGAGGTTCACCCCTCCACTTT,CASSVGPDGGSPLHF
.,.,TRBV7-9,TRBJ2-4,TGTGCCGGCGAGGGTGGGGAAAACATTCAGTACTTC,CAGEGGENIQYF
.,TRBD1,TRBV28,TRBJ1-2,TGTGCCAGCAGCGTTGCCAGGGGGATCGGAGGCTACACCTTC,CASSVARGIGGYTF
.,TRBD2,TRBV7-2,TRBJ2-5,TGTGCCAGCAGCCTTAGCGGGGTCCAAGAGACCCAGTACTTC,CASSLSGVQETQYF
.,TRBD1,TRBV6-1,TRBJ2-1,TGTGCCAGCAGCTACCGGGACAGCTCCTACAATGAGCAGTTCTTC,CASSYRDSSYNEQFF
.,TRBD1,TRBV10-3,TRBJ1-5,TGTGCCATCAACACCCGGGACAGGGAACTCTATGCCCTAAATCAGCCCCAGCATTTT,CAINTRDRELYALNQPQHF
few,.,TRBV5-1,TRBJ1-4,TGCGCCAGCAGCTTACGGGGTTCTAATGAAAAACTGTTTTTT,CASSLRGSNEKLFF
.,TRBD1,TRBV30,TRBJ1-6,TGTGCCTGGAAATCAGGGGGTAATTCACCCCTCCACTTT,CAWKSGGNSPLHF
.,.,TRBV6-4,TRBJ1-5,TGTGCCAGCAGTGAACAGCCCAATCAGCCCCAGCATTTT,CASSEQPNQPQHF
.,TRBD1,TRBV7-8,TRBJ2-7,TGTGCCAGCAGCCAAGGACGGACAGGGGCTTACGAGCAGTACTTC,CASSQGRTGAYEQYF
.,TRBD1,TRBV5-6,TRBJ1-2,TGTGCCAGCAGCGCCCGGGACAGGGGGACCTATGGCTACACCTTC,CASSARDRGTYGYTF
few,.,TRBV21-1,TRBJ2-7,TGTGCCAGCAGCAAAGTTGAGGGATGCGAGCAGTACTTC,CASSKVEGCEQYF
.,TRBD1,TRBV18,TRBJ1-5,TGTGCCAGCTCACGGGGGACAGGGGGCTATGTCAATCAGCCCCAGCATTTT,CASSRGTGGYVNQPQHF
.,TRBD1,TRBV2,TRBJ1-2,TGTGCCAGCAGTCCTCGGACAGGGAACTATGGCTACACCTTC,CASSPRTGNYGYTF
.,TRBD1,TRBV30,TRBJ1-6,TGTGCCTGGGCCAGGGGGGGGACAGGGGTGTGGAATTCACCCCTCCACTTT,CAWARGGTGVWNSPLHF
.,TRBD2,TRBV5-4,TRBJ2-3,TGTGCCAGCAGCTCTCAACCTAGCGGGGGCACAGATACGCAGTATTTT,CASSSQPSGGTDTQYF
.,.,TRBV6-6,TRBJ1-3,TGTGCCAGCAGTTACCACGAGTCGGCTGGAAACACCATATATTTT,CASSYHESAGNTIYF
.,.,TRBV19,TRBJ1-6,TGTGCCAGTAGTATTGCCGGACTCACACCCCTCCACTTT,CASSIAGLTPLHF
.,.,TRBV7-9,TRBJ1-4,TGTGCCAGCAGCTCGTACAGGGTGGAAAAACTGTTTTTT,CASSSYRVEKLFF
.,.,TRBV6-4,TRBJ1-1,TGTGCCAGCAAGGAGGGGATGGCCCTTGACACTGAAGCTTTCTTT,CASKEGMALDTEAFF
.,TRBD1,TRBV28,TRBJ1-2,TGTGCCAGCAGTTTCGACAGGGGTGGCTACACCTTC,CASSFDRGGYTF